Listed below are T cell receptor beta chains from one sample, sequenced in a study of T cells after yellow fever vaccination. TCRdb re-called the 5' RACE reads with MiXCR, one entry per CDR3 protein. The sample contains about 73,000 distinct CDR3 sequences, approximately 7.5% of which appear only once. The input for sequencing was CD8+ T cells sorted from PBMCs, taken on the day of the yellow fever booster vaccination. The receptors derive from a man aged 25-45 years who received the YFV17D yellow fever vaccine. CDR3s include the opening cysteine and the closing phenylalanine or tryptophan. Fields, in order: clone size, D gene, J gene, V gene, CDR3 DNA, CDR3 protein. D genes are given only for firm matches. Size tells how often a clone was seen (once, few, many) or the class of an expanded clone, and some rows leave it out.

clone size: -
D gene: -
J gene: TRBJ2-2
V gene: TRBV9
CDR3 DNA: TGTGCCAGCAGCAACCGGGCCGGGAACACCGTGGAGCTGTTTTTT
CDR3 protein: CASSNRAGNTVELFF

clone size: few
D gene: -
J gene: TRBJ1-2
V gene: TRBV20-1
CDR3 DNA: TGCAGTGCTAGAGATCTGGACAGAATCTATGGCTACACCTTC
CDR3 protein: CSARDLDRIYGYTF

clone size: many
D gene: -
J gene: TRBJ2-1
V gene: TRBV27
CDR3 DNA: TGTGCCAGCAGCCAAGCCCCGACAGTCCCCTCCTACAATGAGCAGTTCTTC
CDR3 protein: CASSQAPTVPSYNEQFF

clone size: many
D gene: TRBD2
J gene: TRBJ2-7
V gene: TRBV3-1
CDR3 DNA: TGTGCCAGCAGCAATAGCGGGGGCTCCTACGAGCAGTACTTC
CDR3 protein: CASSNSGGSYEQYF

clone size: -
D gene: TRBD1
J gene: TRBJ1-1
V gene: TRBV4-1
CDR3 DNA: TGCGCCAGCAGCCAAGGACAGGGAATGAACACTGAAGCTTTCTTT
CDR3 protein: CASSQGQGMNTEAFF

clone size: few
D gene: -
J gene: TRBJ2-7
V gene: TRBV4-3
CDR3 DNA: TGCGCCAGCAGCCAAGATCCGGGGGCGTGGGAGCAGTACTTC
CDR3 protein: CASSQDPGAWEQYF

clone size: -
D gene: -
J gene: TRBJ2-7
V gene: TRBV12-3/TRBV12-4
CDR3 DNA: TGTGCCAGCAGTTCCCCGGGACGGATCTACGAGCAGTACTTC
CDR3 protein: CASSSPGRIYEQYF

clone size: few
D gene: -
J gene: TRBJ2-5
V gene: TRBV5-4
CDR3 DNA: TGTGCCAGCGAAGATCAGAAAGAGACCCAGTACTTC
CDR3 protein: CASEDQKETQYF

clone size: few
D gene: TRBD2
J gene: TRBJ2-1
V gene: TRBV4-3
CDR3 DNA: TGCGCCAGCAGCCAAGAGACTAGCGGGAATGATGAGCAGTTCTTC
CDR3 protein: CASSQETSGNDEQFF

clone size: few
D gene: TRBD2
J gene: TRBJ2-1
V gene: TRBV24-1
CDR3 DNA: TGTGCCACCAGTGATTTTGACCTCGAGGGAGGGCCGGGCAATGAGCAGTTCTTC
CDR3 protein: CATSDFDLEGGPGNEQFF

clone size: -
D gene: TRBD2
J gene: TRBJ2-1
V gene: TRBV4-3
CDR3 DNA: TGCGCCAGCAGCCAAGAAGCGGGAGGCGACAATGAGCAGTTCTTC
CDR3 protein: CASSQEAGGDNEQFF

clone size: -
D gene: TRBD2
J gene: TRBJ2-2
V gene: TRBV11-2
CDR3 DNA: TGTGCCATCCTAGCGGGATCGACCGGGGAGCTGTTTTTT
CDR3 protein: CAILAGSTGELFF

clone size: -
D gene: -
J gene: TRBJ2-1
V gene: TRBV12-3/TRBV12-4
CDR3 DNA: TGTGCCAGCAGTTTCATGGGGCGTGAGCAGTTCTTC
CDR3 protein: CASSFMGREQFF

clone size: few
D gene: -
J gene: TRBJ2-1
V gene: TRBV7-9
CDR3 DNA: TGTGCCAGCAGCCACGCAACCGGGGCAGACTATGAGCAGTTCTTC
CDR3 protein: CASSHATGADYEQFF

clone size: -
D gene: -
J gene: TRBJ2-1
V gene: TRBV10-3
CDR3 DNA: TGTGCCATCAGATCGACTTGGGGGAATGAGCAGTTCTTC
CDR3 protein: CAIRSTWGNEQFF

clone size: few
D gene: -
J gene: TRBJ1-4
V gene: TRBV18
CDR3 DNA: TGTGCCAGCTCACCCGGGACTAACGAGTGGGAAAAACTGTTTTTT
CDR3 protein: CASSPGTNEWEKLFF

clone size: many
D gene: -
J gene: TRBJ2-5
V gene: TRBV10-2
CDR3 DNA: TGCGCCAGCAGTGGGGCCCCTGAGGAGACCCAGTACTTC
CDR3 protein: CASSGAPEETQYF

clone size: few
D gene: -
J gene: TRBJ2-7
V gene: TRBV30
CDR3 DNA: TGTGCCTGGCGTGGACACCCAACCTACGAGCAGTACTTC
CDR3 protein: CAWRGHPTYEQYF

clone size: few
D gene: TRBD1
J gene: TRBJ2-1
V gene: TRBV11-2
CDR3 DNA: TGTGCCAGCAGCTCACTTGGGACAGGGAACAATGAGCAGTTCTTC
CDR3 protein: CASSSLGTGNNEQFF

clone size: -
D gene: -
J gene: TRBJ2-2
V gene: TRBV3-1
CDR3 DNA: TGTGCCAGCAGCCCGTCCCGGGACCGAACCGGGGAGCTGTTTTTT
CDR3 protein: CASSPSRDRTGELFF

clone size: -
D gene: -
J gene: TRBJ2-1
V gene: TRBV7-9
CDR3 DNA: TGTGCCAGCAGCTCCAGAGCTGTCCCTCAATACAATGAGCAGTTCTTC
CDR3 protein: CASSSRAVPQYNEQFF

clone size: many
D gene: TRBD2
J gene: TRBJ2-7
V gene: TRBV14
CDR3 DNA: TGTGCCAGCAGCCACGGACTAGCGGGGGCCTACGAGCAGTACTTC
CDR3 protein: CASSHGLAGAYEQYF

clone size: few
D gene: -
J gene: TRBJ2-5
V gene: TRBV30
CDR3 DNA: TGTGCCTGGAGGGAGCCACCCCAAGAGACCCAGTACTTC
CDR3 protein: CAWREPPQETQYF

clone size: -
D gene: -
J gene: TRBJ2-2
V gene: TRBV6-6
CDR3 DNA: TGTGCCAGCAGTACTACCGGGGAGCTGTTTTTT
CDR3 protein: CASSTTGELFF

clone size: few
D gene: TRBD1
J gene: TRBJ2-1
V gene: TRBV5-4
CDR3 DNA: TGTGCCAGCAGTGAAGCGGACAGGGACTATGAGCAGTTCTTC
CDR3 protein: CASSEADRDYEQFF

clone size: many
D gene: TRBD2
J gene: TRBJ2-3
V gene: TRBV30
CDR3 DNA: TGTGCCGGTTGGGAGGGCCCAGATACGCAGTATTTT
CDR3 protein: CAGWEGPDTQYF

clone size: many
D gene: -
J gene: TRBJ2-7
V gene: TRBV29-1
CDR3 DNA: TGCAGCGTTGAGGGTTGGGAGAGCTCCTACGAGCAGTACTTC
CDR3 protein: CSVEGWESSYEQYF

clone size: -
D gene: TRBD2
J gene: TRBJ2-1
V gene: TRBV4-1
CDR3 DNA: TGCGCCAGCAGCCAGGACGCAAGCGGGGGGGTCTACAATGAGCAGTTCTTC
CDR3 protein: CASSQDASGGVYNEQFF

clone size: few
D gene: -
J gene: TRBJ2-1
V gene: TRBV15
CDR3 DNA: TGTGCCACCAGCAGAGCGGTGGGGCTCGCCAATGAGCAGTTCTTC
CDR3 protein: CATSRAVGLANEQFF

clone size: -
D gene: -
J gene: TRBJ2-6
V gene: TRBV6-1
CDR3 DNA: TGTGCCAGCAGGAGGGTCGCAGACGTCTCTGGGGCCAACGTCCTGACTTTC
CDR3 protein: CASRRVADVSGANVLTF

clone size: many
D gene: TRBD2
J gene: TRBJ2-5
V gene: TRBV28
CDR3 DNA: TGTGCCAGCAGTCCCGCGGGGGGGCGGTCCTGGTTCCAGTACTTC
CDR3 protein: CASSPAGGRSWFQYF

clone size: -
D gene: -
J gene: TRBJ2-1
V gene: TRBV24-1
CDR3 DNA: TGTGCCACCAGTGATGGGGCGGACTTGTTCTTC
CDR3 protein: CATSDGADLFF

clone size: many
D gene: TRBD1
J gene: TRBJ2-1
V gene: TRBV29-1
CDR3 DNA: TGCAGCGTCTTAGGGGACAGGGGCTACAATGAGCAGTTCTTC
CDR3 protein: CSVLGDRGYNEQFF

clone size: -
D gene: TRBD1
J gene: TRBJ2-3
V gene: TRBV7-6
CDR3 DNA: TGTGCCAGCAGCCAACAGGGGATCCTCACAGATACGCAGTATTTT
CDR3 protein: CASSQQGILTDTQYF

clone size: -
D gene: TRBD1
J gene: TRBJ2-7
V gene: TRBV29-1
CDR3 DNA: TGCAGCGTTGGGACAGGACCGTACGAGCAGTACTTC
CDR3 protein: CSVGTGPYEQYF